One sample yielded the 18 T cell receptor beta chains listed below, sequenced in a study of cytomegalovirus exposure and HLA in healthy donors. The PCR made use of 60 Vbeta and 13 Jbeta primers. Repertoires were generated with immunoSEQ multiplex PCR, while TCRdb's copy carries only in-frame clones and drops some. The data contain 95,000 to 150,000 clones, around four fifths of them singletons. Specimen: PBMCs. The receptors were gathered from a middle-aged woman in good health and CMV-seronegative.

J is TRBJ2-3 and V is TRBV5-6; possible D gene TRBD2, 5 bases. The V gene lost 4 bases and the J gene lost 2 bases, with 14 bases spanning the gap. In germline, CDR1 is SGHDT, CDR2 YYEEEE. CDR3 length: 15 amino acids. The CDR3 nucleotides are TGTGCCAGCAGCACCCGGAGGAATTTCACAGATACGCAGTATTTT. It encodes CASSTRRNFTDTQYF.

The chain employs TRBV27 and TRBJ1-2, with D possibly matching TRBD1 (5 bases). This CDR3 region has 13 residues. Looked up from germline, CDR1 is MNHEY and CDR2 is SMNVEV (reference sequence). V was clipped by 5 bases and J by 8 bases, with 15 bases between them. CDR3 sequence: CASSGPGGWGYTF. The CDR3 nucleotides are TGTGCCAGCAGTGGGCCGGGGGGTTGGGGCTACACCTTC.

J is TRBJ2-7 and V is TRBV18; possible D gene TRBD1, 6 bases. V lost 0 bases and J 0 bases, leaving 9 bases between the germline ends. Germline assignment: CDR1 KGHSH and CDR2 LQKENI. CDR3 size: 15 residues. The CDR3 loop is CASSPPSRGSYEQYF. In DNA, the CDR3 is TGTGCCAGCTCACCACCGTCCAGGGGCTCCTACGAGCAGTACTTC.

This chain links TRBV19 with TRBJ2-6, with unresolved D. The CDR3 consists of 16 residues. Deletions cut 6 bases from V and 0 bases from J, with 12 bases between. Germline V gene sequence: CDR1 LNHDA, CDR2 SQIVND (reference sequence). CDR3: CASRKGDHSGANVLTF. In nucleotides, the CDR3 is TGTGCCAGTAGGAAAGGAGATCACTCTGGGGCCAACGTCCTGACTTTC.

This chain joins TRBV27 and TRBJ1-2; D might be TRBD1 (5 bases). Germline V gene data show CDR1 as MNHEY and CDR2 as SMNVEV (reference sequence). The V end lost 7 bases, the J end lost 8 bases, and 23 bases lay between the germline ends. This CDR3 is built from 15 residues. The CDR3 DNA is TGTGCCAGCACCCCCCTGGGGGGGGACGTCGGAGGCTACACCTTC. Amino acids: CASTPLGGDVGGYTF.

This clone has a handful of counts. The chain joins TRBV25-1 to TRBJ1-2, with D maybe TRBD1 (6 bases). Germline CDR1 MGHDK, CDR2 SYGVNS. V lost 2 bases and J lost 2, with 6 bases in between. This CDR3 has 13 residues. The CDR3 spells CASSEGGNYGYTF. The CDR3 coding sequence is TGTGCCAGCAGTGAAGGGGGCAACTATGGCTACACCTTC.

This clone was counted once. The chain joins TRBV6-1 to TRBJ1-1; TRBD1 aligns across 8 bases. V was pared by 6 bases and J by 8 bases, with 11 bases of the junction left unmatched. The CDR3 extends over 14 amino acids. CDR1 and CDR2 from the germline V gene are MNHNS and SASEGT. The CDR3 coding sequence is TGTGCCAGCAGAACAGGGGGTCCCTTACTCGAAGCTTTCTTT. Amino acids: CASRTGGPLLEAFF.

There are a few counts of this clone. Other DNA sequences in the sample encode the same CDR3. The gene calls are TRBV4-3 and TRBJ2-5, with D hard to call. V was shortened by 0 bases and J by 4 bases, with 6 bases between the two germline ends. The CDR3 covers 13 residues. Germline CDR1 and CDR2: LGHNA and YSLEER. The CDR3 DNA reads TGCGCCAGCAGCCAAGATCCGGGAGAGACCCAGTACTTC. This gives the protein CASSQDPGETQYF.

This clone occurred a few times. The chain couples TRBV6-5 to TRBJ2-3; 10 bases line up with TRBD1. Germline loops: CDR1 MNHEY, CDR2 SVGAGI. The CDR3 sequence is 16 residues long. V was pared by 0 bases and J by 3 bases, with 3 bases of the junction left unmatched. CDR3 residues: CASSYSTGGGTDTQYF. In nucleotides, the CDR3 is TGTGCCAGCAGTTACTCGACAGGGGGCGGAACAGATACGCAGTATTTT.

The rearrangement links TRBV29-1 to TRBJ2-1; possibly TRBD2 for D (5 bases). With 1 base removed from V and 7 bases from J, the gap between germline ends came to 11 bases. The CDR3 covers 13 residues. CDR1 is SQVTM, CDR2 ANQGSEA, per germline. The CDR3 loop reads CSVEAEAGNEQFF. CDR3 sequence (DNA): TGCAGCGTTGAAGCGGAGGCCGGGAATGAGCAGTTCTTC.

The chain couples TRBV5-1 to TRBJ1-6, with unresolved D. Germline values: CDR1 SGHRS, CDR2 YFSETQ. The CDR3 contains 16 residues. V was cut by 0 bases and J by 0 bases, with 7 bases left in between. CDR3 DNA sequence: TGCGCCAGCAGCTTGGCTGGGAGCTCCTATAATTCACCCCTCCACTTT. This translates into CASSLAGSSYNSPLHF.

This chain links TRBV6-1 with TRBJ1-2; 7 bases fit TRBD1. Germline loops: CDR1 MNHNS, CDR2 SASEGT. The CDR3 loop spans 13 amino acids. V trimming: 2 bases; J trimming: 7 bases; junction bases outside the gene matches: 4. The CDR3 loop is CASSENRGGGYTF. CDR3 DNA sequence: TGTGCCAGCAGTGAAAACAGGGGCGGTGGCTACACCTTC.

The rearrangement uses TRBV7-2 and TRBJ1-5, with a weak D call TRBD1 (6 bases). Trimming took 2 bases from V and 1 from J, leaving 6 bases between them. Germline V lookup: CDR1 SGHTA, CDR2 FQGNSA. CDR3 length: 14 amino acids. CDR3 nucleotides: TGTGCCAGCAGCTTAACAGGGAGCAATCAGCCCCAGCATTTT. Translated, it gives CASSLTGSNQPQHF.

The chain employs TRBV25-1 and TRBJ2-2; TRBD1 agrees at 8 bases. The CDR3 length is 16 residues. From germline, CDR1 is MGHDK and CDR2 SYGVNS. Trimming cost V 3 bases and J 4 bases; bases outside gene matches: 7. CDR3 coding DNA: TGTGCCAGCAGTGACCCCGGACAGGGAGGCACCGGGGAGCTGTTTTTT. It translates to CASSDPGQGGTGELFF.

The chain has TRBV2 and TRBJ2-5; 11 bases are a match to TRBD2. Trimming at V came to 1 base and at J to 3 bases, leaving 13 bases not matched to a gene. The CDR3 totals 19 residues. Germline V gene lookup returns CDR1 SNHLY and CDR2 FYNNEI. The CDR3: CASSEEDGLAGGYEETQYF. In nucleotides, the CDR3 is TGTGCCAGCAGTGAAGAGGACGGGCTAGCGGGGGGATACGAAGAGACCCAGTACTTC.

Comment on this clone: Distinct nucleotide sequences in the sample also encode this CDR3. The rearrangement uses TRBV5-4 and TRBJ1-3, with unresolved D. This CDR3 contains 12 residues. V gave up 4 bases and J gave up 4 bases, with 6 bases separating them. From germline, CDR1 is SGHNT and CDR2 YYREEE (reference sequence). The CDR3 loop reads CASSVAGNTIYF. CDR3 sequence (DNA): TGTGCCAGCAGCGTAGCCGGAAACACCATATATTTT.

The chain is built from TRBV9 and TRBJ1-2; 8 nucleotides match TRBD1. The length of the CDR3 is 14 residues. V dropped 5 bases and J dropped 4; count of bases not matched to a gene: 7. Looked up from germline, CDR1 is SGDLS and CDR2 is YYNGEE. CDR3 DNA: TGTGCCAGCAGAGCTCCGACAGGGGTCTATGGCTACACCTTC. As protein: CASRAPTGVYGYTF.

CDR3 residues: CASSARTFPDTQYF. CDR3 DNA sequence: TGTGCCAGCAGCGCCCGGACTTTCCCAGATACGCAGTATTTT. The genes are TRBV9 and TRBJ2-3, with a tentative D call TRBD2 (5 bases). This CDR3 has 14 amino acids. Between the trimmed V and J ends, which lost 3 bases and 4 bases, there was a span of 12 bases. The germline V gene encodes CDR1 SGDLS and CDR2 YYNGEE.